This T cell receptor (beta chain) stems from a study of blood T cell repertoires in COVID-19. Turning to the study itself: There were acute and convalescent COVID-19 samples, and they came from the United States, Italy and Spain. The analysed material was cDNA or gDNA that came from T cells, B-cell-depleted T cells, or PBMCs.

Between the trimmed V and J ends, which lost 5 bases and 1 base, there was a span of 17 bases. The CDR3 totals 16 residues. The germline V gene has CDR1 SEHNR and CDR2 FQNEAQ (reference sequence). Data came from immunoSEQ multiplex PCR; TCRdb stores just in-frame clones and leaves some out. The sample lists almost 500,000 clones; around nine tenths were seen once. Participants were placed into cohorts based on the clinical history they reported. The chain couples TRBV7-9 to TRBJ1-1, with D tentatively TRBD1 (5 bases). This TCR was sampled from a woman aged 55-75 years who had recovered from COVID-19. Sequenced sample: PBMCs or T cells enriched from blood (not recorded which). DNA for the CDR3: TGTGCCAGCAGCCCCTACCGACAGCTATCGAACACTGAAGCTTTCTTT. Translating gives CASSPYRQLSNTEAFF.